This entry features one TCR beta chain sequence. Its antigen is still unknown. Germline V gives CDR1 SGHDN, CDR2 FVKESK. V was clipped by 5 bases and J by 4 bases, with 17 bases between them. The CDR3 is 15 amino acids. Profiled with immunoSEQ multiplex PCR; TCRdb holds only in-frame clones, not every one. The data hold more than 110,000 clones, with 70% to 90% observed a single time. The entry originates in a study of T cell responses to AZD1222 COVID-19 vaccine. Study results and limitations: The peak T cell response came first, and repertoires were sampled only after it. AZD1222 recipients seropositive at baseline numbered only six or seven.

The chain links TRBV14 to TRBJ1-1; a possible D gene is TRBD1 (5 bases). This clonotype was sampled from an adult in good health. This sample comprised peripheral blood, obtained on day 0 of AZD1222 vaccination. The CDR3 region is CASSKGPGEGTEAFF. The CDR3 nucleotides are TGTGCCAGCAGCAAAGGGCCGGGGGAAGGCACTGAAGCTTTCTTT.